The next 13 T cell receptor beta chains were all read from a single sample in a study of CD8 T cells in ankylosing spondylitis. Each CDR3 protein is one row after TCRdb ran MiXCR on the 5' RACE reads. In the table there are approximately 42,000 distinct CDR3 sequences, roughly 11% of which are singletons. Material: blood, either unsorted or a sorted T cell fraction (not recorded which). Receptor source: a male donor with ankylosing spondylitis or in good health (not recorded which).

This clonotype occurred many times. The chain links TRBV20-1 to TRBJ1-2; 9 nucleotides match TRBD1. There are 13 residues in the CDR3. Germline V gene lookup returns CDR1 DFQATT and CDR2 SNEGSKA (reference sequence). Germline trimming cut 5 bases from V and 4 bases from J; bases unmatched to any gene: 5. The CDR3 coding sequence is TGCAGTGCTCGGACAGGGGTCGGCTATGGCTACACCTTC. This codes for CSARTGVGYGYTF.

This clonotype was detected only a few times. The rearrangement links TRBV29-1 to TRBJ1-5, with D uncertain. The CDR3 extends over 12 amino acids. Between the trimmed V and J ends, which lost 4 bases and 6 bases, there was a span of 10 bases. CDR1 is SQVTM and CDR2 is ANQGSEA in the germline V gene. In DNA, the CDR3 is TGCAGCGTTGGCTCTAGTGGTCAGCCCCAGCATTTT. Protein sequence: CSVGSSGQPQHF.

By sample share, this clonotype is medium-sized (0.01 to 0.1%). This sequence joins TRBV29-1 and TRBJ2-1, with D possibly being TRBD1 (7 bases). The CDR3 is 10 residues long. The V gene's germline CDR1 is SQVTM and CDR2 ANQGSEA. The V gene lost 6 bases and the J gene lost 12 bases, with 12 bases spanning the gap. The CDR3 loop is CSVYRGGQFF. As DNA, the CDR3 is TGCAGCGTGTACAGGGGAGGGCAGTTCTTC.

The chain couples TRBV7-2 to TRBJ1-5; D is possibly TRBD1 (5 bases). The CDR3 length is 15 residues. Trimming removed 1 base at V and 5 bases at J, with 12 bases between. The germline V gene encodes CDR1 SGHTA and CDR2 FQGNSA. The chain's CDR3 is CASSLEATDYQPQHF. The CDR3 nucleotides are TGTGCCAGCAGCTTAGAGGCGACAGATTATCAGCCCCAGCATTTT.

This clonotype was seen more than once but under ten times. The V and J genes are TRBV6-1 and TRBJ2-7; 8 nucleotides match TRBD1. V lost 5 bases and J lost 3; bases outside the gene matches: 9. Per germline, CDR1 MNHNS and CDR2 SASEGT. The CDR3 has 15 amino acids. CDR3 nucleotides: TGTGCCAGCAGTCCCTGGGACAGGAGGGGCTACGAGCAGTACTTC. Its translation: CASSPWDRRGYEQYF.

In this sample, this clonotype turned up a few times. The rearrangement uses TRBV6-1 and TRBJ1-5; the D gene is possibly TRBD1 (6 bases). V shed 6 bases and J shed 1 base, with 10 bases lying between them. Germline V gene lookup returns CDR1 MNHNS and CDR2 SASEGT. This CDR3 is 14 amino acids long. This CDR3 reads CASRAQGSNQPQHF. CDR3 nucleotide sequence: TGTGCCAGCAGGGCTCAGGGGAGCAATCAGCCCCAGCATTTT.

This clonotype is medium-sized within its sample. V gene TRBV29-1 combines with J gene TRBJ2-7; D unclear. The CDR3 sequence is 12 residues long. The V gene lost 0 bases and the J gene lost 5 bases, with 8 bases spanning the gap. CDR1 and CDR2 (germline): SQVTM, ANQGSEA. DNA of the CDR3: TGCAGCGTTGAAGATTTCGAGAACGAGCAGTACTTC. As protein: CSVEDFENEQYF.

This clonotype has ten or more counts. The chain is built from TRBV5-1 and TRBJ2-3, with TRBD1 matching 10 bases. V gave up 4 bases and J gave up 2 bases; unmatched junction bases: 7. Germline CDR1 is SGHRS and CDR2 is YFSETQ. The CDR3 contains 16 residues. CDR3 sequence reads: CASSPRDRGTTDTQYF. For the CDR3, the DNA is TGCGCCAGCAGCCCCCGGGACAGGGGAACCACAGATACGCAGTATTTT.

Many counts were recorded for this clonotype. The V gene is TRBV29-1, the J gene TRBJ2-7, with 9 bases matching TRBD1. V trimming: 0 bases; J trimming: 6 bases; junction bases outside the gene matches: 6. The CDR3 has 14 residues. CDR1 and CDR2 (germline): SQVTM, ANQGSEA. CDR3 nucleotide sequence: TGCAGCGTTGAAGAATCGGGACAGGGTATCGAGCAGTACTTC. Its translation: CSVEESGQGIEQYF.

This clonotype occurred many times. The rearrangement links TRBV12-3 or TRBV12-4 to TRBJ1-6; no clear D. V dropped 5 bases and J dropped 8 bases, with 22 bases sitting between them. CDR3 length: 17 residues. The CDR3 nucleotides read TGTGCCAGCAGTCGCCGGCCCCCCTCAAACTCGGATTCACCCCTCCACTTT. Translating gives CASSRRPPSNSDSPLHF.

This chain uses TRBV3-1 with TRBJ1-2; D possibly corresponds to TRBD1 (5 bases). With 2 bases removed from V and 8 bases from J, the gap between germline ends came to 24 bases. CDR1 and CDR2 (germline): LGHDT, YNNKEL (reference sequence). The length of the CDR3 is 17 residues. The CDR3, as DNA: TGTGCCAGCAGCCAAAGTTTTTTCGGGAACAGGCCCCTGGGCTACACCTTC. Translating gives CASSQSFFGNRPLGYTF.

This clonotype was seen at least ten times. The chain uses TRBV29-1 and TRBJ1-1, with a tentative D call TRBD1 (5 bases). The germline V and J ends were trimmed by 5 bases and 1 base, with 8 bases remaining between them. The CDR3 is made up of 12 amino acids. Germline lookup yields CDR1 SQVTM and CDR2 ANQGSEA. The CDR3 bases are TGCAGCGTTTGGGACGGGAACACTGAAGCTTTCTTT. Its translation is CSVWDGNTEAFF.

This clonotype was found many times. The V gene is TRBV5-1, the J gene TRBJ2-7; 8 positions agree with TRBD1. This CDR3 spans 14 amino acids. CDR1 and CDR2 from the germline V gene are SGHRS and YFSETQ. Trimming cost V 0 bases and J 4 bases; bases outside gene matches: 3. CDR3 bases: TGCGCCAGCAGCTTGGCCGGGACAGGATACGAGCAGTACTTC. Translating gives CASSLAGTGYEQYF.